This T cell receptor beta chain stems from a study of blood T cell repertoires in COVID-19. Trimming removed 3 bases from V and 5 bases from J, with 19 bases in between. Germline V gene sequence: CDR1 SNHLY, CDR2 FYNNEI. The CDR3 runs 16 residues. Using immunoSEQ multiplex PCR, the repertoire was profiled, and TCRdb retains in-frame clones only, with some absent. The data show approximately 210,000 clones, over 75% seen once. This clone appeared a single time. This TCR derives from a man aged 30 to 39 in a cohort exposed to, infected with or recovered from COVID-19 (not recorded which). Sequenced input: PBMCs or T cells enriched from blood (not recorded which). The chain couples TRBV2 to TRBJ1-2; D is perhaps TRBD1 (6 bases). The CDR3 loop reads CASSELKAWDTYGYTF. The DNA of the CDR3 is TGTGCCAGCAGTGAGCTAAAAGCTTGGGACACTTATGGCTACACCTTC.